This TCR beta chain was sequenced in a study of T cells in Graves' hyperthyroidism and ophthalmopathy. Notes on the study in general: Ophthalmopathy and stable hyperthyroidism were told apart by a 13 V-J model. Most clonotypes expanded in the thyroid (above 0.001) were also present in blood.

Using RNA transcripts as the source, TCR beta CDR3 regions were amplified. First-round RT-PCR with HTBI primers amplified the TCR CDR3 region. TCRdb passed the multiplex PCR reads through MiXCR, listing each CDR3 protein once. The table includes more than 500,000 distinct CDR3 sequences, roughly 16% detected once. This clonotype was counted many times. What it binds is not known. Clinical symptoms, serum thyroxine, TRAb, thyroid ultrasound and orbital computed tomography informed diagnoses. CDR3 length: 13 amino acids. CDR1 is SQVTM, CDR2 ANQGSEA, per germline. V was shortened by 8 bases and J by 1 base, with 12 bases between the two germline ends.

V is TRBV29-1 and J is TRBJ2-1; D perhaps matches TRBD2 (6 bases). The sequence came from a woman in her twenties or thirties with Graves' ophthalmopathy. Sequenced: blood. CDR3 nucleotide sequence: TGCAGCTTTTTAGCGGTGTCCTACAATGAGCAGTTCTTC. Protein sequence: CSFLAVSYNEQFF.